Following are 3 T cell receptor beta chains from one sample sequenced in a study of blood T cell repertoires in COVID-19. This table comes from immunoSEQ multiplex PCR, and its TCRdb copy is limited to in-frame clones, with some not included. The sample lists some 46,000 clones; around 83% were seen once. The sequenced material came from peripheral blood. The receptors were gathered from a man aged 55 to 70 with acute or convalescent COVID-19.

The V call is TRBV7-9, the J call TRBJ2-7; 7 bases align to TRBD2. Germline CDR1 reads SEHNR; CDR2 reads FQNEAQ (reference sequence). Unmatched junction bases numbered 11, after V lost 7 bases and J lost 5 bases. The CDR3 loop spans 14 amino acids. The CDR3 nucleotides read TGTGCCAGCACATCGGGGAGGGGCAGACACGAGCAGTACTTC. As protein: CASTSGRGRHEQYF.

This clone was counted a single time. This chain joins TRBV28 and TRBJ1-1; 9 nucleotides agree with TRBD1. The CDR3 totals 14 residues. V trimming: 5 bases; J trimming: 1 base; junction bases outside the gene matches: 2. The germline gives CDR1 MDHEN, CDR2 SYDVKM. The CDR3, as DNA: TGTGCCAGCAGTGGGACAGGGTCGAACACTGAAGCTTTCTTT. Its protein product is CASSGTGSNTEAFF.

The chain uses TRBV5-1 and TRBJ2-2; D is perhaps TRBD2 (5 bases). The germline gives CDR1 SGHRS, CDR2 YFSETQ. CDR3 length equals 15 residues. The V and J ends lost 0 bases and 2 bases respectively, with 8 bases between them. The chain's CDR3 is CASSLAGINTGELFF. CDR3 sequence (DNA): TGCGCCAGCAGCTTGGCGGGGATTAACACCGGGGAGCTGTTTTTT.